This T cell receptor beta chain was captured in a study of blood T cell repertoires in COVID-19 (dated by TCRdb to between 2020 and 2021). Background on the whole study: Samples from collaborators originated in the United States, Italy and Spain and spanned both the acute and convalescent phases of COVID-19. The prospective study material was composed of cDNA or gDNA derived from T cells, B-cell-depleted T cells, or PBMCs. The dataset comprised deeply sampled blood TCRbeta repertoires from subjects exposed to, actively infected with, or recovered from COVID-19. A freely available public database, intended as a resource for researchers studying the immune response to SARS-CoV-2, is where the repertoires were released. Samples were obtained from the ongoing ImmuneRACE study (first 160 participants) and from about 1,300 subjects provided by 6 global collaborators. The sample metadata nearly always contained a de-identified subject ID, COVID-19 status, age in years and sex. Where HLA class I and class II types were available, the types were taken from metadata supplied by the sample provider, not from assay-based typing. Study-wide findings and limitations: How much clinical and demographic metadata was included differed by source and by participant, and the metadata was provided uncurated.

TCRbeta CDR3 regions were amplified from genomic DNA by means of the immunoSEQ Assay, a bias-controlled multiplex PCR. Concerning the study's data processing: Nucleated cell counts per sample were estimated from amplification of reference gene primers within the assay. To quantify the absolute abundance of each unique TCRbeta CDR3 rearrangement, sequence reads were collapsed and filtered. For each sample, productive Simpson clonality was calculated as the square root of Simpson's diversity index across productive rearrangements. TCRdb carries this immuneACCESS record with in-frame sequences only. Its versions omit some clonotypes, under half of them owing to an unresolved V gene in the studies checked, with the rest unexplained. V and J calls and clone size follow that table, whereas D and trimming were derived from the DNA. In all, the sample holds some 150,000 clones, and more than 65% of those were seen once. 9.8% of the sample comes from the top ten.

Note on this clone: The antigen this receptor binds is unknown. No qualities accompany the bases; no much larger clone lies one base away.

Collaborating institutions collected whole blood in K2EDTA tubes following their own protocols. For TCRbeta analysis, collaborator samples were shipped as frozen whole blood, as isolated PBMCs, or as DNA extracted from either sample type. Taken from the germline V gene, the CDR1 and CDR2 loops are SNHLY and FYNNEI. At the junction V is shortened by 9 bases and J by 7 bases, with 13 bases in between. CDR3 length: 13 amino acids, cysteine to phenylalanine. Solely the CDR3 DNA is kept, with 39 bases framed from the first base. Sequencing used peripheral blood. The receptor was isolated from a woman aged 45-65 years with acute or convalescent COVID-19. The chain joins TRBV2 to TRBJ1-6, and the D gene may be TRBD1, 6 bases matching. The nucleotides read TGTGCCAGAGGAGGACAGATGAATTCACCCCTCCACTTT. It translates to CARGGQMNSPLHF.